This T cell receptor beta chain was identified in a study of cytomegalovirus exposure and HLA in healthy donors. Trimming left V 5 bases short and J 5 bases short, with 16 bases between. Germline V lookup: CDR1 MNHEY, CDR2 SVGAGI. The length of the CDR3 is 14 residues. The PCR made use of 60 Vbeta and 13 Jbeta primers. Here immunoSEQ multiplex PCR was the method, and the copy in TCRdb shows in-frame clones only, minus some. The sample shows around 180,000 clones, about four fifths of them seen only once. Study-level results: In a later analysis, TCR beta V- and J-gene trimming showed a link to a missense DCLRE1C variant.

This clone was seen a few times. The antigen remains undetermined. The clonotype was recovered from a man between 18 and 35 years old in good health and CMV-seronegative. Sequenced material: PBMCs. The chain recombines TRBV6-5 with TRBJ2-7, with D possibly TRBD1 on 6 matching bases. The CDR3 protein is CASSVQGNRDEQYF. CDR3 DNA sequence: TGTGCCAGCAGTGTACAGGGTAACCGGGACGAGCAGTACTTC.